Detailed here is one T cell receptor beta chain. Its antigen is unidentified. The PCR made use of 60 Vbeta and 13 Jbeta primers. The assay was immunoSEQ multiplex PCR, and TCRdb's table has in-frame clones only and misses some. The sample consists of about 230,000 clones, 82% of them appearing once. The record originates from a study of cytomegalovirus exposure and HLA in healthy donors. About the research overall: Early release data held approximately 81 million unique TCRs from HLA-typed donors.

V gave up 2 bases and J gave up 1 base, with 8 bases separating them. CDR1 SGHVS and CDR2 FNYEAQ come from the germline V gene. This CDR3 spans 14 amino acids. Study-wide results and caveats: Fewer N-insertions than the roughly 670-donor mean were reportedly shown by an Asian-associated ancestry cluster in a later analysis. TCR association rates varied by HLA locus in a later analysis, with DRB1 highest and HLA-C lowest.

What was sequenced was PBMCs. The sequence came from a woman aged 35 to 49 in good health and CMV-seronegative. V gene TRBV7-6 combines with J gene TRBJ2-5; D is undetermined. CDR3 sequence: CASSLRVGQETQYF. The CDR3 DNA reads as TGTGCCAGCAGCTTACGGGTCGGCCAAGAGACCCAGTACTTC.